The next 11 T cell receptor beta chains were all read from a single sample in a study of blood T cells in healthy people across ages. The second PCR ran about 6 to 11 cycles with a sample-barcoded 5' primer and J-beta primers. Via MiXCR, TCRdb re-called the 5' RACE reads, giving one row per CDR3 protein. The sample yields about 630,000 distinct CDR3 sequences, roughly 20% seen once. Input material: blood. These receptors all stem from a man aged 65-85 years in good health.

V is TRBV18 and J is TRBJ2-5; 9 bases fit TRBD1. Germline CDR1 is KGHSH and CDR2 is LQKENI. The CDR3 contains 15 residues. J was trimmed by 5 bases and V by 2 bases; bases with no gene match: 6. In nucleotides, the CDR3 is TGTGCCAGCTCACCAGGGACAGGGATTTTGGAGACCCAGTACTTC. Its protein is CASSPGTGILETQYF.

The rearrangement uses TRBV20-1 and TRBJ2-2, with TRBD2 matching 7 bases. CDR1 is DFQATT, CDR2 SNEGSKA, per germline (reference sequence). The CDR3 is made up of 15 amino acids. Trimming took 3 bases from V and 5 from J; bases not matched to a gene: 9. The CDR3: CSASHGAGVTGELFF. The CDR3 nucleotides are TGCAGTGCTAGCCACGGGGCGGGAGTAACCGGGGAGCTGTTTTTT.

CDR3 in DNA: TGTGCCAGCAGCCCTAGGACTAGCGGGAGCAGCTCCTACAATGAGCAGTTCTTC. As protein: CASSPRTSGSSSYNEQFF. The rearrangement uses TRBV3-1 and TRBJ2-1; the match to TRBD2 covers 13 bases. V lost 4 bases to trimming and J lost 0 bases; unmatched junction nucleotides: 6. The V gene's germline CDR1 is LGHDT and CDR2 YNNKEL (reference sequence). The CDR3 is 18 amino acids.

V usage is TRBV28 and J usage is TRBJ1-5; 8 nucleotides match TRBD1. This CDR3 region has 15 residues. With V trimmed by 2 bases and J by 4 bases, 4 bases remained unmatched. From germline, CDR1 is MDHEN and CDR2 SYDVKM. The CDR3 DNA reads TGTGCCAGCAGTTTAATACAGGGGGGTAATCAGCCCCAGCATTTT. Translation: CASSLIQGGNQPQHF.

This clonotype was seen more than once but under ten times. The chain has TRBV7-9 and TRBJ2-3; D gene unclear. Germline CDR1 reads SEHNR; CDR2 reads FQNEAQ (reference sequence). The CDR3 length is 18 residues. The V and J ends lost 0 bases and 0 bases respectively, with 16 bases between them. The CDR3, as DNA: TGTGCCAGCAGCTTAGCGCCCCGGGCTTTAACGAGCACAGATACGCAGTATTTT. It translates to CASSLAPRALTSTDTQYF.

This clonotype was seen more than once but under ten times. The V and J genes are TRBV5-1 and TRBJ2-1; D ambiguous. Deletions cut 1 base from V and 0 bases from J, with 14 bases between. The CDR3 totals 17 residues. CDR1 and CDR2 (germline): SGHRS, YFSETQ. The CDR3 protein is CASSLLGRKSSYNEQFF. The CDR3 DNA reads TGCGCCAGCAGCTTGCTTGGACGCAAGAGCTCCTACAATGAGCAGTTCTTC.

This clonotype was observed at least ten times. This sequence joins TRBV28 and TRBJ2-7, with 7 bases aligning to TRBD2. The CDR3 totals 14 residues. After removal of 1 base from V and 3 bases from J, the junction contained 3 bases not matched to a gene. Germline-derived CDR1 and CDR2 are MDHEN and SYDVKM. The CDR3 bases are TGTGCCAGCAGTTTATCTAGCGGCCTCTACGAGCAGTACTTC. Translated, it gives CASSLSSGLYEQYF.

The V call is TRBV10-3, the J call TRBJ2-7; unclear D gene. V was shortened by 4 bases and J by 5 bases, with 9 bases between the two germline ends. The germline CDR1 and CDR2 sequences are ENHRY and SYGVKD. CDR3 length: 12 residues. The CDR3 loop reads CAISGPMNEQYF. The CDR3 DNA follows: TGTGCCATCAGTGGGCCAATGAACGAGCAGTACTTC.

This clonotype was counted a few times. V and J are TRBV2 and TRBJ2-3, with 8 bases matching TRBD2. The germline V gene encodes CDR1 SNHLY and CDR2 FYNNEI. With V trimmed by 5 bases and J by 4 bases, 8 bases remained unmatched. The CDR3 extends over 15 amino acids. The CDR3 bases are TGTGCCAGCAGTCCGGGGACTAGTAGGGCAGATACGCAGTATTTT. It is translated as CASSPGTSRADTQYF.

The CDR3 DNA is TGTGCCAGCAGTTACCGGGACCGTGGTTCCTACGAGCAGTACTTC. Translating gives CASSYRDRGSYEQYF. The rearrangement uses TRBV6-2 or TRBV6-3 and TRBJ2-5, with D perhaps matching TRBD1 or TRBD2 (5 bases each). The DNA end favors TRBJ2-7, so the J call may be wrong. The CDR3 consists of 15 residues. Germline V gene sequence: CDR1 MNHEY, CDR2 SVGEGT.

The rearrangement links TRBV5-1 to TRBJ2-5; maybe TRBD1 (5 bases). TRBJ2-1 explains the end of the DNA better; the J call may be wrong. Per the germline V gene, CDR1 is SGHRS and CDR2 is YFSETQ. This CDR3 has 14 amino acids. The CDR3, as DNA: TGCGCCAGCAGCTTATGGACATCCGGCAATGAGCAGTTCTTC. The encoded protein is CASSLWTSGNEQFF.